Sequencing of this TCR beta chain was carried out in a study of T cells in Graves' hyperthyroidism and ophthalmopathy. Overall study results and limits: The blood repertoire included most of the expanded thyroid clonotypes above 0.001.

Germline CDR1 and CDR2: KGHSH and LQKENI. V gave up 4 bases and J gave up 6 bases, with 7 bases separating them. This CDR3 has 11 amino acids. This clonotype showed up many times. Its matching antigen is unknown. TCR beta CDR3 regions were amplified from RNA. Researchers ran a first-round RT-PCR on the TCR CDR3 using the HTBI primer set. One entry per CDR3 protein results from TCRdb running MiXCR on the multiplex PCR reads. The table includes hundreds of thousands of distinct CDR3 sequences, more than 15% detected once. The sample comprised blood. The gene calls are TRBV18 and TRBJ2-7; D remains ambiguous. This TCR derives from a woman between 35 and 50 years old with Graves' ophthalmopathy. The CDR3 nucleotides are TGTGCCAGCTCACGGTTCGGCGAGCAGTACTTC. Residues: CASSRFGEQYF.